This TCR beta chain was recorded in a study of monozygotic twins with inflammatory bowel disease (dated by TCRdb to between 2018 and 2021). General notes on the study: A total of about 28 monozygotic twin pairs were included in the full study, comprising nine German pairs (four IBD-concordant, five IBD-discordant) and 19 IBD-discordant Danish pairs. The search for disease-associated traits relied mainly on comparing IBD patients with their genetically identical healthy co-twins within discordant pairs. Each individual had, on average, about 151 000 unique TCRalpha sequences and 181 000 unique TCRbeta sequences available for analysis.

Receptor libraries were prepared by 5' RACE. Preparation of each TCR library used approximately 3,500 ng of total RNA. For each sample, cDNA synthesis was carried out in eight separate reactions using SMARTScribe reverse transcriptase. Unique molecular identifiers containing a 6-nucleotide sample barcode were introduced through template switching during cDNA synthesis. TCRalpha and TCRbeta cDNA was amplified in two nested PCRs of about 17 and 10 cycles, and bead purification was carried out after each PCR. Before amplification, the cDNA was treated with uracil DNA-glycosylase and purified using the QIAquick PCR purification kit. The second PCR added Illumina TruSeq-compatible adapters along with sample-specific barcodes. TapeStation and Qubit were used to check library quality and concentration, and 5 to 5.5 ng of each library was pooled. Sequencing of pooled libraries was carried out on an Illumina HiSeq2500 single-index Rapid Run using 2 x 100 bp reads and custom sequencing primers. The source study handled its data this way. UMI-based consensus assembly with MiGEC version 1.2.6 was used to correct PCR and sequencing errors. MiXCR version 2.1.1 was used for V(D)J alignment, clonotype assembly and CDR3 extraction. To normalise gene usage, clonotype sharing and MAIT/NKT TCR abundance, the top 1000, 10 000 and 20 000 clonotypes in each sample were analysed. After downsampling to 27 000 UMIs, diversity was calculated as the inverse Simpson index using the vegan R package. Paired Mann-Whitney U tests on discordant twin pairs were used, with Benjamini-Hochberg multiple-testing correction. With the reads reprocessed by TCRdb, a single entry stands for each CDR3 protein sequence and no DNA is reported. TCRdb assigned the V and J calls; the authors' analysis was not used. The data table for this sample lists around 400,000 distinct CDR3 sequences. Under 3% of the sample comes from the top ten.

Note on this clonotype: What this receptor recognizes is not known.

On the study overall, not on this receptor specifically: No difference in repertoire similarity was observed between concordant and discordant twins, possibly owing to limited statistical power. Measured by the inverse Simpson index, TCRbeta repertoire diversity was lower in IBD patients than in their healthy co-twins. Differing immunosuppressive treatments among patients may have added background noise and inter-individual variability to the repertoires. No single strong signal or clonotype linked to IBD turned up in the results, so the idea that one exists was not supported. Distinction between different T cell subtypes could not be achieved in the analysis. Fewer clonotypes were shared with other individuals by IBD patients than by healthy twins, most markedly in patients showing signs of disease activity.

From each donor, an approximately 2.4 ml peripheral blood sample was collected into PAXgene tubes and kept at -80 degrees C. Total RNA was isolated from whole blood with the PAXgene blood miRNA kit on an automated QIAcube, without T cell sorting. Peripheral blood from monozygotic twin pairs concordant or discordant for inflammatory bowel disease was subjected to deep TCRalpha and TCRbeta repertoire profiling with unique molecular barcoding. Smoking habits were recorded for all twin pairs, and individuals were classified as current, former or never smokers. CDR1 LGHDT and CDR2 YNNKEL are derived from the germline V gene (reference sequence). Counted from cysteine to phenylalanine, this CDR3 has 14 amino acids. No DNA accompanies this entry.

The material sequenced was blood. The TCR comes from a human donor with ulcerative colitis or Crohn's disease, or a healthy co-twin of an affected twin (not recorded which). The V and J genes are TRBV3-1 and TRBJ1-2; with no DNA, the TCRdb D assignment of TRBD1 cannot be verified. The CDR3 region: CASSLMTGSYGYTF.